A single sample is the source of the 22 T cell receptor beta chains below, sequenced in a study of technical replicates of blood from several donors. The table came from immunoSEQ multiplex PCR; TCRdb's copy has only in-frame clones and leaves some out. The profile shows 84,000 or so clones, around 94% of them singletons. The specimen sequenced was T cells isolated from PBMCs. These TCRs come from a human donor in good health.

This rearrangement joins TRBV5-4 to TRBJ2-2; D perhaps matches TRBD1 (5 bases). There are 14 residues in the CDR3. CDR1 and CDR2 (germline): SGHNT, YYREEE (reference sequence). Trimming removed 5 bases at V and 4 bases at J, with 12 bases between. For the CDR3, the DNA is TGTGCCAGCAGTAATCAGGGTTTCACCGGGGAGCTGTTTTTT. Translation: CASSNQGFTGELFF.

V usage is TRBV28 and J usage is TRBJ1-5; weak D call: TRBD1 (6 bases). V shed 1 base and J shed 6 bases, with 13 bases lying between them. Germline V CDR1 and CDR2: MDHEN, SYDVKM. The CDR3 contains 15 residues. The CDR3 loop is CASSLLGGAIQPQHF. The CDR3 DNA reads TGTGCCAGCAGTTTATTAGGGGGGGCAATTCAGCCCCAGCATTTT.

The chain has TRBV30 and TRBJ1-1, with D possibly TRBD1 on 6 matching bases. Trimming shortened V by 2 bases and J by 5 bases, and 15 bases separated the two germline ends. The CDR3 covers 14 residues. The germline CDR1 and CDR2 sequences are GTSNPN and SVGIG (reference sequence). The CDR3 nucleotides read TGTGCCTGGAGTACCCGACAGGCAGGGACTGAAGCTTTCTTT. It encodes CAWSTRQAGTEAFF.

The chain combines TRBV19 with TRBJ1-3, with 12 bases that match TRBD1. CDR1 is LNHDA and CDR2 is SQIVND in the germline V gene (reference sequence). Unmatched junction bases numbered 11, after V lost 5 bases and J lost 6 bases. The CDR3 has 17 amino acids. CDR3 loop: CASSHDAGTGGENTIYF. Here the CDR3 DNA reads TGTGCCAGTAGTCATGACGCTGGGACAGGGGGCGAAAACACCATATATTTT.

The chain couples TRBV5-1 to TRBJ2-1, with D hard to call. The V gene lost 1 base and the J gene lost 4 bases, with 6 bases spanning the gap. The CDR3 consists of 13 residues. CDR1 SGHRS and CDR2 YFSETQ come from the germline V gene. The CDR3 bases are TGCGCCAGCAGCTTGCCAAATTACAATGAGCAGTTCTTC. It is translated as CASSLPNYNEQFF.

The CDR3 sequence: CASSSQGAGTPTEQYF. DNA of the CDR3: TGTGCCAGTAGTTCTCAGGGGGCAGGGACTCCCACCGAGCAGTACTTC. V gene TRBV19 combines with J gene TRBJ2-7; 8 bases are shared with TRBD1. The germline CDR1 and CDR2 sequences are LNHDA and SQIVND (reference sequence). V was clipped by 5 bases and J by 6 bases; unmatched bases: 15. CDR3 length equals 16 residues.

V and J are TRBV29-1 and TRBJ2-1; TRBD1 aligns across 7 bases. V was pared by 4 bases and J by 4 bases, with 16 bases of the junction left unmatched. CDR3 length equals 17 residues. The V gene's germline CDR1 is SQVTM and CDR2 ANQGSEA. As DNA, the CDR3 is TGCAGCGTTGGAGGATCCAGGGGGTCAAGGAAGTACAATGAGCAGTTCTTC. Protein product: CSVGGSRGSRKYNEQFF.

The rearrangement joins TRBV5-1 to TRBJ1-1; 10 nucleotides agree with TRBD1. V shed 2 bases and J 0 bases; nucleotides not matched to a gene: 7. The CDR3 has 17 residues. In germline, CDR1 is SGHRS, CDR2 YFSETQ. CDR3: CASSFVRQGAMNTEAFF. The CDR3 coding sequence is TGCGCCAGCAGCTTCGTTCGACAGGGGGCTATGAACACTGAAGCTTTCTTT.

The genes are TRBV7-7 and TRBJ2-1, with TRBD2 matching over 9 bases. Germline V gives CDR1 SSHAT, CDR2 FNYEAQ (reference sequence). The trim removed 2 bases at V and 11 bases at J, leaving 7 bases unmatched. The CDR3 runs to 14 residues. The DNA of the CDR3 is TGTGCCAGCAGCTTATACTCTAGCGGGGTAAAGCAGTTCTTC. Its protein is CASSLYSSGVKQFF. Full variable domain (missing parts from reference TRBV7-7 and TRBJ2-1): GAGVSQSPRYKVTKRGQDVTLRCDPISSHATLYWYQQALGQGPEFLTYFNYEAQPDKSGLPSDRFSAERPEGSISTLTIQRTEQRDSAMYRCASSLYSSGVKQFFGPGTRLTVL.

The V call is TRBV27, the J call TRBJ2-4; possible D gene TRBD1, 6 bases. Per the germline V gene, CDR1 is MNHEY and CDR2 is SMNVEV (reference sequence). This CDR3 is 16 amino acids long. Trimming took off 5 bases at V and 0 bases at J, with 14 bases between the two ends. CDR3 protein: CASSQRGSLAKNIQYF. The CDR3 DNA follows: TGTGCCAGCAGTCAAAGGGGGTCACTAGCCAAAAACATTCAGTACTTC.

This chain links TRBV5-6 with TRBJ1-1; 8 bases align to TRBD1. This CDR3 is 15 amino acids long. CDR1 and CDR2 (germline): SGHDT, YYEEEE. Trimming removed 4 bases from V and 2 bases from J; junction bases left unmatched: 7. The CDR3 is CASSPLDRDNTEAFF. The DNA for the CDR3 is TGTGCCAGCAGCCCACTGGACAGGGATAACACTGAAGCTTTCTTT.

The CDR3 loop is CASSLATGSLSLGTNEKLFF. The DNA of the CDR3 is TGCGCCAGCAGCTTGGCGACAGGGTCGCTTTCGTTAGGAACTAATGAAAAACTGTTTTTT. This rearrangement joins TRBV5-1 to TRBJ1-4; 7 nucleotides agree with TRBD1. In germline, CDR1 is SGHRS, CDR2 YFSETQ. Trimming cost V 0 bases and J 1 base; bases outside gene matches: 15. The CDR3 length is 20 residues.

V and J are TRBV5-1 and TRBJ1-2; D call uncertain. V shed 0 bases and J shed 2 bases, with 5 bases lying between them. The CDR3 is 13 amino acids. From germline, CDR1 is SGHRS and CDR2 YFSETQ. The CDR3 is CASSLDRNYGYTF. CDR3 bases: TGCGCCAGCAGCTTGGACAGAAACTATGGCTACACCTTC.

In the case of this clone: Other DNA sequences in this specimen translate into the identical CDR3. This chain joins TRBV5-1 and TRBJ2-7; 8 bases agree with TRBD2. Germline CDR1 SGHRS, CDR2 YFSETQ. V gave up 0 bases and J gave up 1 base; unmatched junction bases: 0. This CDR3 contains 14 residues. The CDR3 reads CASSLGGGSYEQYF. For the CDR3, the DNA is TGCGCCAGCAGCTTGGGCGGGGGGTCCTACGAGCAGTACTTC. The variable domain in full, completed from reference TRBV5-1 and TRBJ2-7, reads KAGVTQTPRYLIKTRGQQVTLSCSPISGHRSVSWYQQTPGQGLQFLFEYFSETQRNKGNFPGRFSGRQFSNSRSEMNVSTLELGDSALYLCASSLGGGSYEQYFGPGTRLTVT.

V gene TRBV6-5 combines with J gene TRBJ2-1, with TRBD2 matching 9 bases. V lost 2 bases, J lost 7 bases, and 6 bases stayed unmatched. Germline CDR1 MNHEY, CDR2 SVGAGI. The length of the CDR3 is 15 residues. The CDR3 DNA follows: TGTGCCAGCAGTTACGGCGCGGGGGGGCATAATGAGCAGTTCTTC. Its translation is CASSYGAGGHNEQFF.

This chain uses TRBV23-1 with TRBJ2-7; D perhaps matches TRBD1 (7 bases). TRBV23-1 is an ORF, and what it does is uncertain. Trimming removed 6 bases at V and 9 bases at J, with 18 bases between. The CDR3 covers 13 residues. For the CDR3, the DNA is TGCGCCAGCAGCATATGTTCAGGGGGGAGGCAGTACTTC. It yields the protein CASSICSGGRQYF.

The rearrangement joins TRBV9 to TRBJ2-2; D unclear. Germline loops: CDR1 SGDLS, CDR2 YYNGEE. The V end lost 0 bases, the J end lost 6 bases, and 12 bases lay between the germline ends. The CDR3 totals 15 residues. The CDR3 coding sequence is TGTGCCAGCAGCGTAGATTCGATAGCCCCCGGGGAGCTGTTTTTT. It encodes CASSVDSIAPGELFF.

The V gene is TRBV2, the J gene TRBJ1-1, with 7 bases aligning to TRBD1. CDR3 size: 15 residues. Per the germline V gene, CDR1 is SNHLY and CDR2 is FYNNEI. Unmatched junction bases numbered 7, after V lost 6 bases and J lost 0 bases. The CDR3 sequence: CASRGRTGVNTEAFF. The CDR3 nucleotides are TGTGCCAGCAGGGGCCGTACAGGGGTGAACACTGAAGCTTTCTTT.

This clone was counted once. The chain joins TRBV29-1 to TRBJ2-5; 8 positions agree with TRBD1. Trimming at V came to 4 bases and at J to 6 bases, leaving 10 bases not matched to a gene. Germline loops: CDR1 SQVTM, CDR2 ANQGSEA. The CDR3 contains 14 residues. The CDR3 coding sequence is TGCAGCGTTGTTTTGCCAGGGGGCGCGAAGACCCAGTACTTC. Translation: CSVVLPGGAKTQYF. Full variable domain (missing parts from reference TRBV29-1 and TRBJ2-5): SAVISQKPSRDICQRGTSLTIQCQVDSQVTMMFWYRQQPGQSLTLIATANQGSEATYESGFVIDKFPISRPNLTFSTLTVSNMSPEDSSIYLCSVVLPGGAKTQYFGPGTRLLVL.

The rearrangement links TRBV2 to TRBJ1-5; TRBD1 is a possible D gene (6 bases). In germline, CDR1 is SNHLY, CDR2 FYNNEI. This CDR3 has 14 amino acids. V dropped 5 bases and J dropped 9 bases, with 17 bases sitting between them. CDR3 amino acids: CASSKTGLVGPQHF. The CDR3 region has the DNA TGTGCCAGCAGTAAGACAGGATTGGTCGGGCCCCAGCATTTT.

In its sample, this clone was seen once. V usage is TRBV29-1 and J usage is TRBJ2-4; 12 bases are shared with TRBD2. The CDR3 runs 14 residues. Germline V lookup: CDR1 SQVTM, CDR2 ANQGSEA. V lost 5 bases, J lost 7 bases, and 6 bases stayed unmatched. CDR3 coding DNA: TGCAGCGTTTCTCTAGCGGGAGGGGGTAACATTCAGTACTTC. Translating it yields CSVSLAGGGNIQYF.

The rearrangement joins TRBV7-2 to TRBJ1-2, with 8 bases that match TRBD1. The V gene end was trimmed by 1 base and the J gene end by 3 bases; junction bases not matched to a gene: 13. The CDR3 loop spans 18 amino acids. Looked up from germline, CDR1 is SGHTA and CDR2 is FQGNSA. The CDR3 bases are TGTGCCAGCAGCTTAGATACTCCGAACAGGGGGGCAGACTATGGCTACACCTTC. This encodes CASSLDTPNRGADYGYTF.